The clone carrying this T cell receptor (beta chain) appeared many times. These data belong to a study of T-cell reconstitution after alpha-beta-depleted transplantation in children. Trimming at V came to 2 bases and at J to 10 bases, leaving 10 bases not matched to a gene. This CDR3 is 15 amino acids long. The V gene's germline CDR1 is DFQATT and CDR2 SNEGSKA (reference sequence). The TCRbeta library incorporated unique molecular identifiers. TCRdb re-called the PCR reads through MiXCR, storing one row per CDR3 protein. The profile shows some 640,000 distinct CDR3 sequences, approximately 15% of them singletons.

Sequencing used PBMCs from the stem cell graft donor, obtained from the stem cell graft. This sequence joins TRBV20-1 and TRBJ1-6; 8 bases are a match to TRBD1. This TCR was sampled from a human donor who donated a stem cell graft to a child with acute myeloid leukemia. Written as DNA, the CDR3 is TGCAGTGCTAGATCCCCAGGGGGCATAGACTCACCCCTCCACTTT. Translated: CSARSPGGIDSPLHF.